This T cell receptor beta chain was found in a study of long-term antiretroviral therapy in people with HIV. The run of the v3.0 immunoSEQ assay was at survey level. The protocol was immunoSEQ multiplex PCR, while the TCRdb copy is restricted to in-frame clones and leaves out a portion. The profile shows 30,000 to 35,000 clones, around 94% of them singletons. CDR1 and CDR2 (germline): SGHRS, YFSETQ. V lost 0 bases, J lost 4 bases, and 13 bases lay in between. The CDR3 spans 15 residues. The TCR sequence derives from a woman in her 50s with HIV. This chain links TRBV5-1 with TRBJ2-5; D is unclear. Source: unsorted PBMCs, taken around 5 years after starting antiretroviral therapy. The CDR3 DNA sequence: TGCGCCAGCAGCTTGGACACGCCATGGAGAGAGACCCAGTACTTC. Translation gives CASSLDTPWRETQYF.